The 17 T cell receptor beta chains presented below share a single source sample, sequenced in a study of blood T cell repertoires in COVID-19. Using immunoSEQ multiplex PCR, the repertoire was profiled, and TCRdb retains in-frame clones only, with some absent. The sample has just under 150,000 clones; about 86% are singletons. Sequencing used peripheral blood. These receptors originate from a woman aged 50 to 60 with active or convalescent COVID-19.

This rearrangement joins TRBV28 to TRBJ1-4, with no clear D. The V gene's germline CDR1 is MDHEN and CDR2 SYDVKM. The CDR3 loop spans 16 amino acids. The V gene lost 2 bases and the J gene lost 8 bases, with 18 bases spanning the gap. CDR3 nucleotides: TGTGCCAGCAGTTTAGGAGACAACTCCGGAGGGGAAAAACTGTTTTTT. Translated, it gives CASSLGDNSGGEKLFF. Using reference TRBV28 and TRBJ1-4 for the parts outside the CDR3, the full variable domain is DVKVTQSSRYLVKRTGEKVFLECVQDMDHENMFWYRQDPGLGLRLIYFSYDVKMKEKGDIPEGYSVSREKKERFSLILESASTNQTSMYLCASSLGDNSGGEKLFFGSGTQLSVL.

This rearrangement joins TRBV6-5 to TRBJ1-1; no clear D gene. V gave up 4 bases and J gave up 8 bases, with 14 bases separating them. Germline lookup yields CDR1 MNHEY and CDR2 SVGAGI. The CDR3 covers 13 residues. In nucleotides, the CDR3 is TGTGCCAGCAGTTGGAGTCCCGCCCTGGAAGCTTTCTTT. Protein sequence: CASSWSPALEAFF.

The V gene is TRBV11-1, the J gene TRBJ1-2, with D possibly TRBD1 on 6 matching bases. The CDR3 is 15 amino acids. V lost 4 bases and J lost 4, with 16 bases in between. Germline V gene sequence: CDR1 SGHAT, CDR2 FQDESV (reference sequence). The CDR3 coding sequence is TGTGCCAGCAGCTCGGGACACCTAAACCCCTATGGCTACACCTTC. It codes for CASSSGHLNPYGYTF.

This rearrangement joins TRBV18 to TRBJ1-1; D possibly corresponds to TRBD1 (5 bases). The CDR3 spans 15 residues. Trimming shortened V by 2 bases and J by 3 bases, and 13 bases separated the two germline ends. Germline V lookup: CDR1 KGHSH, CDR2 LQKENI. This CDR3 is CASSPIQGGDTEAFF. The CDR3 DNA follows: TGTGCCAGCTCACCAATCCAGGGTGGGGACACTGAAGCTTTCTTT.

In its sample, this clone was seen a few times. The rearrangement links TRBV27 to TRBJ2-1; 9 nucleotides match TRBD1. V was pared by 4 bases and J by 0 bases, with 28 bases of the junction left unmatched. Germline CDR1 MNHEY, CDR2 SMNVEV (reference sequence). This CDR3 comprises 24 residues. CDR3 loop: CASSSPPWGRVGTGRRDSYNEQFF. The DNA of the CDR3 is TGTGCCAGCAGTTCCCCCCCATGGGGTAGGGTGGGGACAGGGAGAAGGGACTCCTACAATGAGCAGTTCTTC.

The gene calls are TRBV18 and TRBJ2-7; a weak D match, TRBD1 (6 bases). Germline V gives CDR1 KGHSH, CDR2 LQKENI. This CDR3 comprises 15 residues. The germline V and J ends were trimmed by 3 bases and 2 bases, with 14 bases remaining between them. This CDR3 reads CASSPGDTLTYEQYF. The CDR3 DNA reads TGTGCCAGCTCACCCGGGGACACCCTTACCTACGAGCAGTACTTC. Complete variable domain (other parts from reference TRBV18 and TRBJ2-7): NAGVMQNPRHLVRRRGQEARLRCSPMKGHSHVYWYRQLPEEGLKFMVYLQKENIIDESGMPKERFSAEFPKEGPSILRIQQVVRGDSAAYFCASSPGDTLTYEQYFGPGTRLTVT.

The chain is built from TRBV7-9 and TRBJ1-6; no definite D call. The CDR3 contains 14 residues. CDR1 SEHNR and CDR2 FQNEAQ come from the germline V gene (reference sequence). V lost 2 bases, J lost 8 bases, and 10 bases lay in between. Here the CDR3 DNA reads TGTGCCAGCAGCTTAAGCCAGACTGATTCACCCCTCCACTTT. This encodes CASSLSQTDSPLHF.

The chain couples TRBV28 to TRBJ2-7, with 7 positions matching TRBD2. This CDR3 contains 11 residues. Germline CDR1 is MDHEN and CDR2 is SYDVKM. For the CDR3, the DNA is TGTGTTAGCGGGCCAGTGCACGAGCAGTACTTC. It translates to CVSGPVHEQYF.

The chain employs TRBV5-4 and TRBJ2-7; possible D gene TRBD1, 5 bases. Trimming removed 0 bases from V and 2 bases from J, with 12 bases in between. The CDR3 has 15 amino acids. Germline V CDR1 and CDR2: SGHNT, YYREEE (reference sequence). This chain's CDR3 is CASSLGRGTAYEQYF. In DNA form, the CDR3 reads TGTGCCAGCAGCTTGGGAAGGGGTACCGCCTACGAGCAGTACTTC.

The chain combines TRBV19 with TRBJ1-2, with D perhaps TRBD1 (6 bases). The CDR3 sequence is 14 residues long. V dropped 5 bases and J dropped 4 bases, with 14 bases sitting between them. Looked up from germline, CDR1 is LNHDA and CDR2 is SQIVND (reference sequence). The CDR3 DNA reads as TGTGCCAGTAGTCGTCAGGGGATGGCCTATGGCTACACCTTC. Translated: CASSRQGMAYGYTF.

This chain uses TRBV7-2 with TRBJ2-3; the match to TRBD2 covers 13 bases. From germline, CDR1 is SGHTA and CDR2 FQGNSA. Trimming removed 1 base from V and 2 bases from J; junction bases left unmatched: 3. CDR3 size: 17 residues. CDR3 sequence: CASSLVLAGGFTDTQYF. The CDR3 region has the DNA TGTGCCAGCAGCTTAGTACTAGCGGGGGGGTTCACAGATACGCAGTATTTT. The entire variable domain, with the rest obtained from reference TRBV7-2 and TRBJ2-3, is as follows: GAGVSQSPSNKVTEKGKDVELRCDPISGHTALYWYRQSLGQGLEFLIYFQGNSAPDKSGLPSDRFSAERTGGSVSTLTIQRTQQEDSAVYLCASSLVLAGGFTDTQYFGPGTRLTVL.

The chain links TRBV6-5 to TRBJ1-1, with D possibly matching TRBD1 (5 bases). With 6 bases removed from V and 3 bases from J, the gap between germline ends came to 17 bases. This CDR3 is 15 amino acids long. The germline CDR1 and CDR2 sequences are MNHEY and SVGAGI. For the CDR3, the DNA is TGTGCCAGCAGCCGAAGCGGGGGGGGGTACACTGAAGCTTTCTTT. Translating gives CASSRSGGGYTEAFF.

The CDR3 region has the DNA TGTGCCAGCAGGTTGACAGGGGGCACTGAAGCTTTCTTT. This codes for CASRLTGGTEAFF. This chain connects TRBV2 to TRBJ1-1; 9 positions agree with TRBD1. The CDR3 extends over 13 amino acids. The V segment lost 6 bases and the J segment 4 bases; nucleotides outside the gene matches: 3. The germline CDR1 and CDR2 sequences are SNHLY and FYNNEI. Looking up the rest from reference TRBV2 and TRBJ1-1 gives the full variable domain: EPEVTQTPSHQVTQMGQEVILRCVPISNHLYFYWYRQILGQKVEFLVSFYNNEISEKSEIFDDQFSVERPDGSNFTLKIRSTKLEDSAMYFCASRLTGGTEAFFGQGTRLTVV.

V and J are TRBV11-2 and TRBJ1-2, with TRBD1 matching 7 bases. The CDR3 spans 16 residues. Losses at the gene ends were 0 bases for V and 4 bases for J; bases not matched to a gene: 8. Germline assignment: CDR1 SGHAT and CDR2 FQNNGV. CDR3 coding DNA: TGTGCCAGCAGCTTAGATGGGACAGTGGCTCGCTATGGCTACACCTTC. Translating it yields CASSLDGTVARYGYTF.

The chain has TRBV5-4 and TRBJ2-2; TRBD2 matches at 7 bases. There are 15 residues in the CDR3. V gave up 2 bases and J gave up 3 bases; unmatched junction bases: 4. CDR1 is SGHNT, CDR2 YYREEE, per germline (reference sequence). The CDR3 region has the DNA TGTGCCAGCAGCTTTAGCGGGTTGGACACCGGGGAGCTGTTTTTT. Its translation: CASSFSGLDTGELFF.

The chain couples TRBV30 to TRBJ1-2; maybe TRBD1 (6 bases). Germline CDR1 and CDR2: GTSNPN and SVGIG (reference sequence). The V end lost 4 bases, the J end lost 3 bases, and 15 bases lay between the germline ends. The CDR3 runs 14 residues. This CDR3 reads CAWNHGAGDYGYTF. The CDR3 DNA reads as TGTGCCTGGAACCATGGGGCAGGGGACTATGGCTACACCTTC.

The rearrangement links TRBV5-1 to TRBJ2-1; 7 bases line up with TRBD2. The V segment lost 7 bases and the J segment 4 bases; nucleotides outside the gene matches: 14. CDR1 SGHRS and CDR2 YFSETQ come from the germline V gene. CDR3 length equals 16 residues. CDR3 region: CASVGRGSLEYNEQFF. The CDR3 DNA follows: TGCGCCAGCGTAGGGCGGGGGTCCCTGGAATACAATGAGCAGTTCTTC.